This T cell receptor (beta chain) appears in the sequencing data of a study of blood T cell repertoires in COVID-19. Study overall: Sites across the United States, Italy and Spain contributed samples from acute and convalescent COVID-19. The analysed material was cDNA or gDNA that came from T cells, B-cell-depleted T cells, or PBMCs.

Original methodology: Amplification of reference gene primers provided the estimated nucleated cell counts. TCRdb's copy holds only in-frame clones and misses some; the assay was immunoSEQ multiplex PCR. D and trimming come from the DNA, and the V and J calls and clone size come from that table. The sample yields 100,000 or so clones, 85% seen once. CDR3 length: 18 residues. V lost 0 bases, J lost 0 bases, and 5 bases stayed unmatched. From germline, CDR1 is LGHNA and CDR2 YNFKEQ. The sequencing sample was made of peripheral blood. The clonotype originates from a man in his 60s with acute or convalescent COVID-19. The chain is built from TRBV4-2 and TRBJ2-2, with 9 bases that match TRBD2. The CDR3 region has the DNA TGTGCCAGCAGCCAAGATGGTAGCGGGGGCGCGAACACCGGGGAGCTGTTTTTT. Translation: CASSQDGSGGANTGELFF.